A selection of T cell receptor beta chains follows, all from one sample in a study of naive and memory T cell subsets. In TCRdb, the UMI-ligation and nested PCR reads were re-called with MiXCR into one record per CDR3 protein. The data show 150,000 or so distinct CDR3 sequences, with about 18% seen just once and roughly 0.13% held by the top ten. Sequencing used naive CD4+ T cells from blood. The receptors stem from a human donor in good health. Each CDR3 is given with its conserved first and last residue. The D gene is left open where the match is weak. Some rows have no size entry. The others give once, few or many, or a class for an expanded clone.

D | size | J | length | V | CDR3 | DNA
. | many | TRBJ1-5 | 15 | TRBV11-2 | CASSATGGSNQPQHF | TGTGCCAGCAGCGCGACCGGCGGCAGCAATCAGCCCCAGCATTTT
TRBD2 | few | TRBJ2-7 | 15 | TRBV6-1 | CASSGTSGNSYEQYF | TGTGCCAGCAGTGGGACTAGCGGAAATTCCTACGAGCAGTACTTC
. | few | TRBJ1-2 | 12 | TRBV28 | CASSLRESGYTF | TGTGCCAGCAGTTTAAGGGAGTCTGGCTACACCTTC
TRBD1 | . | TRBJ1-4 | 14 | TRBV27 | CASSGQGWGEKLFF | TGTGCCAGCAGCGGACAGGGGTGGGGTGAAAAACTGTTTTTT
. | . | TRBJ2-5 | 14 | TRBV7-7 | CASSLVSLGETQYF | TGTGCCAGCAGCTTGGTTTCACTAGGAGAGACCCAGTACTTC
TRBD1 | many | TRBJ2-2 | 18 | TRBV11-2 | CASSLAGQGASDTGELFF | TGTGCCAGCAGCTTAGCGGGACAGGGAGCGTCGGACACCGGGGAGCTGTTTTTT
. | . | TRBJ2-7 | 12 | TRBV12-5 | CASGLTGSEQYF | TGTGCTAGTGGTTTGACAGGGAGCGAGCAGTACTTC
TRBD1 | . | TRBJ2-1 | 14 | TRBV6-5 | CASSERTGSNEQFF | TGTGCCAGCAGTGAACGGACAGGGAGCAATGAGCAGTTCTTC
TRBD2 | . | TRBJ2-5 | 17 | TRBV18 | CASSPFGPSGTQETQYF | TGTGCCAGCTCACCATTTGGCCCTAGCGGAACCCAAGAGACCCAGTACTTC
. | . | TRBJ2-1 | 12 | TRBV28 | CASSLLYNEQFF | TGTGCCAGCAGTTTACTGTACAATGAGCAGTTCTTC
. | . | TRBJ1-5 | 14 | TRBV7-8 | CASSLRGSVQPQHF | TGTGCCAGCAGCTTAAGGGGGTCAGTTCAGCCCCAGCATTTT
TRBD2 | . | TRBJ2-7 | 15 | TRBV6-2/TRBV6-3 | CASSYRLGLAGEQYF | TGTGCCAGCAGTTACCGATTGGGACTAGCTGGCGAGCAGTACTTC
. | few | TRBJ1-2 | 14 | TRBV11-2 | CASSLGVEGTGYTF | TGTGCCAGCAGCTTAGGAGTTGAGGGTACTGGCTACACCTTC
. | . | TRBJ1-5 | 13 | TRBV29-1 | CSVGGQDNQPQHF | TGCAGCGTTGGGGGTCAGGACAATCAGCCCCAGCATTTT
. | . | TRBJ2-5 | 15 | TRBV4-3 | CASSHSSHRQETQYF | TGCGCCAGCAGCCATTCCTCGCACAGACAAGAGACCCAGTACTTC
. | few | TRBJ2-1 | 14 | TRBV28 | CASSLYSGRRRQFF | TGTGCCAGCAGCTTATATTCGGGACGGAGGAGGCAGTTCTTC
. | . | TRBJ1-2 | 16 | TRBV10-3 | CATSRQGPQFSDGYTF | TGTGCCACCTCCCGGCAAGGACCCCAATTTTCGGATGGCTACACCTTC
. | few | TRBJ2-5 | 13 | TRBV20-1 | CSALRAYQETQYF | TGCAGTGCTCTCCGGGCCTACCAAGAGACCCAGTACTTC
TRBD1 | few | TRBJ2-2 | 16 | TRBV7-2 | CASSSQGVINTGELFF | TGTGCCAGCAGCTCCCAGGGGGTTATAAACACCGGGGAGCTGTTTTTT
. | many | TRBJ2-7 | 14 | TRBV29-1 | CSVVTGISSYEQYF | TGCAGCGTTGTAACGGGGATTAGCTCCTACGAGCAGTACTTC
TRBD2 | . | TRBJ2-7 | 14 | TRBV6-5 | CASSQYGGTYEQYF | TGTGCCAGCAGTCAGTACGGGGGGACCTACGAGCAGTACTTC
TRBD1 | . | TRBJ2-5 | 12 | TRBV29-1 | CSARTGEETQYF | TGCAGCGCGAGGACAGGGGAAGAGACCCAGTACTTC
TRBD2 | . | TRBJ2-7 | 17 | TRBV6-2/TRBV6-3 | CASSFPGLAGEEGEQYF | TGTGCCAGCAGTTTCCCGGGACTAGCGGGAGAAGAAGGCGAGCAGTACTTC
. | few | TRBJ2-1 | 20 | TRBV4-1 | CASSQEVHGTGTPTYNEQFF | TGCGCCAGCAGCCAAGAAGTCCATGGAACCGGGACACCAACCTACAATGAGCAGTTCTTC
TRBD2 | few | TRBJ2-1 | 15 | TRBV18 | CASSPMAGVNNEQFF | TGTGCCAGCTCACCGATGGCGGGAGTCAACAATGAGCAGTTCTTC
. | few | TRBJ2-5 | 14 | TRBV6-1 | CASSVWGGKETQYF | TGTGCCAGCAGTGTTTGGGGTGGGAAAGAGACCCAGTACTTC
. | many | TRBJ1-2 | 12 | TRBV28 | CASSLSDYGYTF | TGTGCCAGCAGTTTATCAGATTATGGCTACACCTTC
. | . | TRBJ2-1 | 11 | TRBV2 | CASNRYNEQFF | TGTGCCAGCAACCGCTACAATGAGCAGTTCTTC
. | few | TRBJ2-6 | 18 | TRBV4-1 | CASSPPGARRGGANVLTF | TGCGCCAGCAGCCCGCCTGGGGCCCGGCGCGGTGGGGCCAACGTCCTGACTTTC
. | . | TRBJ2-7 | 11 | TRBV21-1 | CASSKDYEQYF | TGTGCCAGCAGCAAAGACTACGAGCAGTACTTC
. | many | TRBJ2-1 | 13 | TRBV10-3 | CAINGDSNNEQFF | TGTGCCATCAACGGGGACTCTAACAATGAGCAGTTCTTC
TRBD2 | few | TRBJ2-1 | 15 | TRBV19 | CASSIGAGGFNEQFF | TGTGCCAGTAGTATCGGAGCGGGAGGATTTAATGAGCAGTTCTTC
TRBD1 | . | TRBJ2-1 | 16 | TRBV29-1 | CSVELQTGFSYNEQFF | TGCAGCGTTGAGCTCCAGACAGGGTTCTCCTACAATGAGCAGTTCTTC
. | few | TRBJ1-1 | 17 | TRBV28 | CASSLYRLAGENTEAFF | TGTGCCAGCAGTTTATATCGGCTGGCAGGAGAGAACACTGAAGCTTTCTTT
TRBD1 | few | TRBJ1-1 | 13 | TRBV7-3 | CASSSGTGGRAFF | TGTGCCAGCAGCTCCGGGACAGGGGGCCGTGCTTTCTTT
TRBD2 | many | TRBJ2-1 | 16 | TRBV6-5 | CASSYSALAGKNEQFF | TGTGCCAGCAGTTACTCCGCCCTAGCGGGGAAGAATGAGCAGTTCTTC
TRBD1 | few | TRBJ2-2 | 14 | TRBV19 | CASGQGSVTGELFF | TGTGCCAGCGGACAGGGGTCGGTCACCGGGGAGCTGTTTTTT
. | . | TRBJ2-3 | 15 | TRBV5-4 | CASSVGGGGTDTQYF | TGTGCCAGCAGCGTGGGAGGTGGTGGTACAGATACGCAGTATTTT
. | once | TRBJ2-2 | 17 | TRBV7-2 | CASSLGFWSASTGELFF | TGTGCCAGCAGCTTAGGGTTCTGGTCAGCCTCCACCGGGGAGCTGTTTTTT